This TCR beta chain was sequenced for a study of OX40 agonist ivuxolimab in advanced cancers. Germline CDR1 reads SGHRS; CDR2 reads YFSETQ. The V gene end was trimmed by 5 bases and the J gene end by 5 bases; junction bases not matched to a gene: 11. The CDR3 contains 17 residues. Only in-frame clones appear in the TCRdb table, and some are missing; sequencing was by immunoSEQ multiplex PCR. The table has tens of thousands of clones, around 86% seen once. The gene calls are TRBV5-1 and TRBJ2-2, with 11 bases identical to TRBD2. The material was CD4+ or CD8+ T cells sorted from blood, obtained in a trial of the OX40 agonist ivuxolimab. The TCR comes from an adult with an advanced solid tumor such as melanoma, head and neck, liver or kidney cancer. The CDR3 bases are TGCGCCAGCAGTCGAACGGTAGCGGGAGGGGATACCGGGGAGCTGTTTTTT. Protein sequence: CASSRTVAGGDTGELFF.